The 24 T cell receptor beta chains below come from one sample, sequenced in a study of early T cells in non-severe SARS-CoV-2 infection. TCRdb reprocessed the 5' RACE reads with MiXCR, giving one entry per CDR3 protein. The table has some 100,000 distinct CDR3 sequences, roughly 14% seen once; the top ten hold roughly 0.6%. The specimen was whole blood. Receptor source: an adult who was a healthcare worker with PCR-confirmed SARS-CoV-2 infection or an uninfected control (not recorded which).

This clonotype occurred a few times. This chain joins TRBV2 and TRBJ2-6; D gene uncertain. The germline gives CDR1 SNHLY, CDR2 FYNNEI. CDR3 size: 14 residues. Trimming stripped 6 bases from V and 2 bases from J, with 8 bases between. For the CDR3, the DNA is TGTGCCAGCAGCGACGTGACTGGGGCCAACGTCCTGACTTTC. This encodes CASSDVTGANVLTF.

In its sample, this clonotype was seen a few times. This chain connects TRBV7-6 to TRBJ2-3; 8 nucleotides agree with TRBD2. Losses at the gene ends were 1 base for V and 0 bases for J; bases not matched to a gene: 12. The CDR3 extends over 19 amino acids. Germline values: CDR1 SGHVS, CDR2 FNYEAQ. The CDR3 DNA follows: TGTGCCAGCAGCTTAGTACGTCGACGGGGGGGAAGCAGCACAGATACGCAGTATTTT. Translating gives CASSLVRRRGGSSTDTQYF.

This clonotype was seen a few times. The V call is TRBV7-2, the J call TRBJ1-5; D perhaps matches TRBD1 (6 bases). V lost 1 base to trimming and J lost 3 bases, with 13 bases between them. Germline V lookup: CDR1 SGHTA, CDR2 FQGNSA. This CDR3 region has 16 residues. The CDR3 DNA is TGTGCCAGCAGCTTAGATGGAGGGGGTAACAATCAGCCCCAGCATTTT. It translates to CASSLDGGGNNQPQHF.

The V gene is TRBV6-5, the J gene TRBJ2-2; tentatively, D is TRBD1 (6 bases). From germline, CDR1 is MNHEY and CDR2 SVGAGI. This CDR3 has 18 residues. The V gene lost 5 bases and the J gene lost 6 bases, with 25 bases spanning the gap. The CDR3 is CASSPQIHRVRWAGELFF. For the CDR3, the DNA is TGTGCCAGCAGTCCCCAAATTCACAGGGTGCGATGGGCCGGGGAGCTGTTTTTT.

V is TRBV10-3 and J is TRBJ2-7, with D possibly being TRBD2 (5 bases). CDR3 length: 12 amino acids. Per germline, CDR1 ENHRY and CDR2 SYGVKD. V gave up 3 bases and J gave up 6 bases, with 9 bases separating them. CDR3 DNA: TGTGCCATCAGTGATTCTAGCCTCGAGCAGTACGTC. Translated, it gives CAISDSSLEQYV.

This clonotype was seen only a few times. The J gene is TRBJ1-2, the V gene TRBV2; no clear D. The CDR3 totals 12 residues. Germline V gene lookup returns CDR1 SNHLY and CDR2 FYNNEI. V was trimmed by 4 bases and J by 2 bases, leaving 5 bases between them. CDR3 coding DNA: TGTGCCAGCAGTGGACAAAACTATGGCTACACCTTC. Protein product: CASSGQNYGYTF. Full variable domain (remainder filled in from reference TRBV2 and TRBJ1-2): EPEVTQTPSHQVTQMGQEVILRCVPISNHLYFYWYRQILGQKVEFLVSFYNNEISEKSEIFDDQFSVERPDGSNFTLKIRSTKLEDSAMYFCASSGQNYGYTFGSGTRLTVV.

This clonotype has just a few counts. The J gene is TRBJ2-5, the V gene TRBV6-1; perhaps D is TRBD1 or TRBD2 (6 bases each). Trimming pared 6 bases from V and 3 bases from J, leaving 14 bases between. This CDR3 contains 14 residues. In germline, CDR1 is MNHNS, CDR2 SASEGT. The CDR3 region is CASSAGHLKETQYF. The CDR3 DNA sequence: TGTGCCAGCAGCGCGGGACATTTAAAAGAGACCCAGTACTTC.

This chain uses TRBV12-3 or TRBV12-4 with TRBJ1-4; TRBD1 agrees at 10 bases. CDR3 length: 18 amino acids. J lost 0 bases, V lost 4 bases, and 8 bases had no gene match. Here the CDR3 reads CASSSRRDRGATNEKLFF. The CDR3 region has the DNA TGTGCCAGCAGTTCACGCCGGGACAGGGGTGCAACTAATGAAAAACTGTTTTTT.

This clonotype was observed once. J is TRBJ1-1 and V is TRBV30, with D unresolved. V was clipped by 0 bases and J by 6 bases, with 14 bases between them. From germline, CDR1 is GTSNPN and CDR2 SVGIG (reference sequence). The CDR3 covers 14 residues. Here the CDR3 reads CAWSVLGGIPEAFF. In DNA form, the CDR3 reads TGTGCCTGGAGTGTACTAGGAGGGATACCTGAAGCTTTCTTT.

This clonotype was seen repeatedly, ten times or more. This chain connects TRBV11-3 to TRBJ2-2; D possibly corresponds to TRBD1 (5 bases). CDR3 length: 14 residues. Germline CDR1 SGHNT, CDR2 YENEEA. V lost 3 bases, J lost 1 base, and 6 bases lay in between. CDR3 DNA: TGTGCCAGCAGCTTGACAGAGAACACCGGGGAGCTGTTTTTT. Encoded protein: CASSLTENTGELFF. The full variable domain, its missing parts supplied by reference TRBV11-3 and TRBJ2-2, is EAGVVQSPRYKIIEKKQPVAFWCNPISGHNTLYWYLQNLGQGPELLIRYENEEAVDDSQLPKDRFSAERLKGVDSTLKIQPAELGDSAVYLCASSLTENTGELFFGEGSRLTVL.

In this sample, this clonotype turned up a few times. In DNA, the CDR3 is TGTGCCAGTAGGTTGGACGTCAACTATGGCTACACCTTC. Translating gives CASRLDVNYGYTF. This sequence joins TRBV19 and TRBJ1-2; D gene ambiguous. CDR3 length equals 13 residues. Trimming cost V 6 bases and J 2 bases, with 10 bases left between them. Germline CDR1 reads LNHDA; CDR2 reads SQIVND (reference sequence).

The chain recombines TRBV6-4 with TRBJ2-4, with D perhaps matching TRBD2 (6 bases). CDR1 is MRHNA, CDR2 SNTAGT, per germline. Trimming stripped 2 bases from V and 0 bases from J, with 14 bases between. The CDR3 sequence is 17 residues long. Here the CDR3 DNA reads TGTGCCAGCAGTGACAGTCGGGAGTCAGTAGCCAAAAACATTCAGTACTTC. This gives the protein CASSDSRESVAKNIQYF.

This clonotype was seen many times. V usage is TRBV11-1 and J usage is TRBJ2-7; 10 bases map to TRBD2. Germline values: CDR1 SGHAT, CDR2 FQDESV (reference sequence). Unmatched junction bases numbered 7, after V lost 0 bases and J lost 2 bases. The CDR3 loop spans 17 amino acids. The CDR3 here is CASSLAPTTSGAYEQYV. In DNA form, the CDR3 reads TGTGCCAGCAGCTTAGCACCCACTACTAGCGGGGCCTACGAGCAGTACGTC.

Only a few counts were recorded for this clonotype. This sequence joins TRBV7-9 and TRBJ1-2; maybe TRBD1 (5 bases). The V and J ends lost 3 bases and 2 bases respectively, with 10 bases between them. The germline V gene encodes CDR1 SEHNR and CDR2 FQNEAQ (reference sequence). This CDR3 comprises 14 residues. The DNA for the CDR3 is TGTGCCAGCAGCTTTACACAGGTGAACTATGGCTACACCTTC. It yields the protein CASSFTQVNYGYTF.

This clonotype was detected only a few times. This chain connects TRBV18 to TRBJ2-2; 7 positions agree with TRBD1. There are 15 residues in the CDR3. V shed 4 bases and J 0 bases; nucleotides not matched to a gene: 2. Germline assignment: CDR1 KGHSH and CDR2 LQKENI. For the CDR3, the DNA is TGTGCCAGCTCACGACAGGGTTCGAACACCGGGGAGCTGTTTTTT. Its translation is CASSRQGSNTGELFF.

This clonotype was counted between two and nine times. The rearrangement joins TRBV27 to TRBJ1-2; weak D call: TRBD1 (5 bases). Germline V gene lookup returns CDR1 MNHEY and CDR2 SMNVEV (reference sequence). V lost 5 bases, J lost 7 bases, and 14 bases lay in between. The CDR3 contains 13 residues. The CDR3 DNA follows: TGTGCCAGCAGTGTCGGGGGATGGGGTGGCTACACCTTC. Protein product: CASSVGGWGGYTF.

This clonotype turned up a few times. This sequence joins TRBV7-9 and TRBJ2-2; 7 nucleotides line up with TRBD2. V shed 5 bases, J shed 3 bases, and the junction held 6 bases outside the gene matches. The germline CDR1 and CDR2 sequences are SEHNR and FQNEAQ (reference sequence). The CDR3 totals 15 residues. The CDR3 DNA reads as TGTGCCAGCAGCCCGGCAGGGAGGGACACCGGGGAGCTGTTTTTT. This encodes CASSPAGRDTGELFF.

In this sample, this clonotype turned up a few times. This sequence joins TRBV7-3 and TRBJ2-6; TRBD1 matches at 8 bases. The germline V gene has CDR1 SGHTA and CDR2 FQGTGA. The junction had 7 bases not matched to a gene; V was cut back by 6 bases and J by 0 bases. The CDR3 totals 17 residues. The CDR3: CASRLITGGSGANVLTF. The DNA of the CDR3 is TGTGCCAGCAGACTGATAACAGGGGGCTCTGGGGCCAACGTCCTGACTTTC.

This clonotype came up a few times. The CDR3 DNA is TGTGCCAGCAGGGCGGGACAGGGGAAAGCCCCCGAAGCTTTCTTT. The encoded protein is CASRAGQGKAPEAFF. V gene TRBV12-3 or TRBV12-4 combines with J gene TRBJ1-1; 10 positions agree with TRBD1. The V gene end was trimmed by 6 bases and the J gene end by 8 bases; junction bases not matched to a gene: 12. This CDR3 is built from 15 residues.

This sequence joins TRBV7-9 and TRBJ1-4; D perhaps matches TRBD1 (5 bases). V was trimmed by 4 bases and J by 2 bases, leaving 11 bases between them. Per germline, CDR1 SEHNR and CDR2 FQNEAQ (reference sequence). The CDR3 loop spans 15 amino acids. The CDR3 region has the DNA TGTGCCAGCAGCTACGGGGGAGGGACTAATGAAAAACTGTTTTTT. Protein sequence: CASSYGGGTNEKLFF.

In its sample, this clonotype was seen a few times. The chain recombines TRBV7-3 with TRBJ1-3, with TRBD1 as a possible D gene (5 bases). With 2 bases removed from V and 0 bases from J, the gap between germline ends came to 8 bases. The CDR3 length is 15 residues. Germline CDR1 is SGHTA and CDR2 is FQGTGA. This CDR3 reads CASSLGTFSGNTIYF. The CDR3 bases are TGTGCCAGCAGCTTAGGGACGTTCTCTGGAAACACCATATATTTT.

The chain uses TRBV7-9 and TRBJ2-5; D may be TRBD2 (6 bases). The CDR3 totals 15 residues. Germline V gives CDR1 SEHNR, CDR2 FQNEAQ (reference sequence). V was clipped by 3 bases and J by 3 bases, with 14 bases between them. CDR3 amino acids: CASSFSSGRKETQYF. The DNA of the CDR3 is TGTGCCAGCAGCTTTTCCTCAGGGAGGAAAGAGACCCAGTACTTC.

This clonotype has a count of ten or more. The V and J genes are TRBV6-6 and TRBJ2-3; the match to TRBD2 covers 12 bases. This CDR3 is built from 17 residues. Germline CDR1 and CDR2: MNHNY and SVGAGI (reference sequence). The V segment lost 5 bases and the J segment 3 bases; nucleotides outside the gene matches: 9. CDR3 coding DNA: TGTGCCAGCAGTACACACCGGACTAGCGGGGCAACAGATACGCAGTATTTT. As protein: CASSTHRTSGATDTQYF.

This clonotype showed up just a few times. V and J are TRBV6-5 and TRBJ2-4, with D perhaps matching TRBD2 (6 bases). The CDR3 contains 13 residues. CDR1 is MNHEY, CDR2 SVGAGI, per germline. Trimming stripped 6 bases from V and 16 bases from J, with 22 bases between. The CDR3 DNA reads TGTGCCAGCAGCCGTCGGCCGGGACTCGAGGCTTACTTC. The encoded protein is CASSRRPGLEAYF.